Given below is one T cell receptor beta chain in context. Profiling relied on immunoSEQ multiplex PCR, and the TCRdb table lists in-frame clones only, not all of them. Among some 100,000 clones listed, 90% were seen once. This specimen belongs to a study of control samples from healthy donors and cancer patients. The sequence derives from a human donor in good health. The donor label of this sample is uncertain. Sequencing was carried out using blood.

CDR3 sequence reads: CASSLRMQETQYF. The DNA of the CDR3 is TGTGCCAGCAGTTTACGTATGCAAGAGACCCAGTACTTC. The chain couples TRBV12-3 or TRBV12-4 to TRBJ2-5; D remains unclear. The CDR3 sequence is 13 residues long. The germline V and J ends were trimmed by 2 bases and 2 bases, with 6 bases remaining between them.